The rows below give T cell receptor beta chains drawn from one sample of a study of blood T cell repertoires in COVID-19. Clones were sequenced by immunoSEQ multiplex PCR, and TCRdb holds only the in-frame ones, with some missing. The repertoire consists of about 220,000 clones, with roughly 82% occurring once and the leading ten covering 4.7%. The material sequenced was peripheral blood. The origin of the receptors is a woman aged 65 to 85 with acute or convalescent COVID-19. The CDR3 runs from the conserved cysteine through the conserved F or W. Each record gives: clone size, J gene, V gene, D gene, CDR3 DNA, CDR3 protein. D genes are given only for firm matches. Where a row states a size, it is once, few, many or the class of an expanded clone; other rows omit it.

abundance: NA; j_gene: TRBJ2-5; v_gene: TRBV4-3; d_gene: NA; CDR3nt: TGCGCCAGCAGCCAAGAGGGACACCTGGACTGGGAGACCCAGTACTTC; CDR3aa: CASSQEGHLDWETQYF
abundance: NA; j_gene: TRBJ1-2; v_gene: TRBV9; d_gene: NA; CDR3nt: TGTGCCAGCAGCGTAGGGGCAGGGGCTACCTATGGCTACACCTTC; CDR3aa: CASSVGAGATYGYTF
abundance: NA; j_gene: TRBJ2-1; v_gene: TRBV14; d_gene: TRBD1; CDR3nt: TGTGCCAGCAGCCATTTTAAGGGGACAGGAGCCTACAATGAGCAGTTCTTC; CDR3aa: CASSHFKGTGAYNEQFF
abundance: NA; j_gene: TRBJ1-2; v_gene: TRBV2; d_gene: TRBD1; CDR3nt: TGTGCCAGCAGCGGCGGGGACAGGGGTAGGAACTATGGCTACACCTTC; CDR3aa: CASSGGDRGRNYGYTF
abundance: NA; j_gene: TRBJ1-2; v_gene: TRBV5-4; d_gene: TRBD1; CDR3nt: TGTGCCAGCAGCTTACCCTCTACAGGGGGCAGCTATGGCTACACCTTC; CDR3aa: CASSLPSTGGSYGYTF
abundance: NA; j_gene: TRBJ1-1; v_gene: TRBV7-2; d_gene: TRBD1; CDR3nt: TGTGCCAGCAGCTTTTACAGGGGGAGCTCTGAAGCTTTCTTT; CDR3aa: CASSFYRGSSEAFF
abundance: NA; j_gene: TRBJ2-1; v_gene: TRBV27; d_gene: TRBD1; CDR3nt: TGTGCCAGCCGCTCCGGGACAGGTAACTACAATGAGCAGTTCTTC; CDR3aa: CASRSGTGNYNEQFF
abundance: NA; j_gene: TRBJ2-7; v_gene: TRBV3-1/TRBV3-2; d_gene: NA; CDR3nt: TGTGCCAGCAGCCAAGCAGTCTACGAGCAGTACTTC; CDR3aa: CASSQAVYEQYF
abundance: NA; j_gene: TRBJ1-1; v_gene: TRBV5-1; d_gene: NA; CDR3nt: TGCGCCAGCAGCTTGCGTGTGGAGCGCACTGAAGCTTTCTTT; CDR3aa: CASSLRVERTEAFF
abundance: NA; j_gene: TRBJ1-2; v_gene: TRBV30; d_gene: TRBD1; CDR3nt: TGTGCCTGGAGCTCCGGACAGGGAGGGTATGGCTACACCTTC; CDR3aa: CAWSSGQGGYGYTF
abundance: NA; j_gene: TRBJ1-2; v_gene: TRBV27; d_gene: NA; CDR3nt: TGTGCCAGCAGTTTGGACACTGTTAACTATGGCTACACCTTC; CDR3aa: CASSLDTVNYGYTF
abundance: NA; j_gene: TRBJ1-4; v_gene: TRBV4-1; d_gene: NA; CDR3nt: TGCGCCAGCAGCCAAGGAAGCAATGAAAAACTGTTTTTT; CDR3aa: CASSQGSNEKLFF
abundance: many; j_gene: TRBJ1-3; v_gene: TRBV21-1; d_gene: NA; CDR3nt: TGTGCCAGCAGTCTCAGAGGGAGACAGGGGAGGACTGGAAACACCATATATTTT; CDR3aa: CASSLRGRQGRTGNTIYF
abundance: many; j_gene: TRBJ1-5; v_gene: TRBV6-5; d_gene: TRBD1; CDR3nt: TGTGCCAGCAGTCGACAGGGGGATCAGCCCCAGCATTTT; CDR3aa: CASSRQGDQPQHF
abundance: few; j_gene: TRBJ1-5; v_gene: TRBV7-2; d_gene: TRBD1; CDR3nt: TGTGCCAGCAGTCCCGGACAGGGGTGGAGCAATCAGCCCCAGCATTTT; CDR3aa: CASSPGQGWSNQPQHF
abundance: NA; j_gene: TRBJ1-5; v_gene: TRBV18; d_gene: TRBD1; CDR3nt: TGTGCCAGCTCACTTGACAGGGGTCTGCCCCAGCATTTT; CDR3aa: CASSLDRGLPQHF
abundance: NA; j_gene: TRBJ1-5; v_gene: TRBV2; d_gene: NA; CDR3nt: TGTGCCAGCAGCAGGATGGAAAAACAGCCCCAGCATTTT; CDR3aa: CASSRMEKQPQHF
abundance: NA; j_gene: TRBJ1-2; v_gene: TRBV29-1; d_gene: NA; CDR3nt: TGCAGCGTTGAGAGGGCGTATGGCTACACCTTC; CDR3aa: CSVERAYGYTF
abundance: few; j_gene: TRBJ1-2; v_gene: TRBV28; d_gene: TRBD1; CDR3nt: TGTGCCAGCAGTTTATTGGGACAGAGTAACTATGGCTACACCTTC; CDR3aa: CASSLLGQSNYGYTF
abundance: few; j_gene: TRBJ1-1; v_gene: TRBV4-2; d_gene: NA; CDR3nt: TGTGCCAGCAGCCAAGCTGTCGGTGAGAACACTGAAGCTTTCTTT; CDR3aa: CASSQAVGENTEAFF
abundance: NA; j_gene: TRBJ1-4; v_gene: TRBV4-2; d_gene: NA; CDR3nt: TGTGCCAGCAGCCAAGATTTTGCGGGGGAAAAACTGTTTTTT; CDR3aa: CASSQDFAGEKLFF
abundance: NA; j_gene: TRBJ2-2; v_gene: TRBV4-1; d_gene: NA; CDR3nt: TGCGCCAGCAGCCAAGATCACGGAGCGAACACCGGGGAGCTGTTTTTT; CDR3aa: CASSQDHGANTGELFF
abundance: NA; j_gene: TRBJ2-1; v_gene: TRBV6-2/TRBV6-3; d_gene: NA; CDR3nt: TGTGCCAGCAGTTACTCAGAGCGGTTTATGTACGGGGGGCAGTTCTTC; CDR3aa: CASSYSERFMYGGQFF
abundance: NA; j_gene: TRBJ1-2; v_gene: TRBV14; d_gene: TRBD1; CDR3nt: TGTGCCAGCAGCCAAGTGCACAACAGGGGTGGCTACACCTTC; CDR3aa: CASSQVHNRGGYTF
abundance: once; j_gene: TRBJ2-3; v_gene: TRBV25-1; d_gene: TRBD1; CDR3nt: TGTGCCAGCAGTGAGGACAGGGGGATATCTAGCACAGATACGCAGTATTTT; CDR3aa: CASSEDRGISSTDTQYF
abundance: few; j_gene: TRBJ1-2; v_gene: TRBV19; d_gene: NA; CDR3nt: TGTGCCAGTAGTAGGGGTTTTTCTTCTATTGCGGGGTACGGCTACACCTTC; CDR3aa: CASSRGFSSIAGYGYTF
abundance: NA; j_gene: TRBJ1-1; v_gene: TRBV4-1; d_gene: NA; CDR3nt: TGCGCCAGCAGCCAAGACCACCGGGAAAACACTGAAGCTTTCTTT; CDR3aa: CASSQDHRENTEAFF
abundance: NA; j_gene: TRBJ1-2; v_gene: TRBV3-1/TRBV3-2; d_gene: NA; CDR3nt: TGTGCCAGCAGCCCGACCCCCAGGGATGACTATGGCTACACCTTC; CDR3aa: CASSPTPRDDYGYTF
abundance: NA; j_gene: TRBJ1-2; v_gene: TRBV7-9; d_gene: NA; CDR3nt: TGTGCCAGCATTTCCTCCCAGGGTTACTATGGCTACACCTTC; CDR3aa: CASISSQGYYGYTF
abundance: NA; j_gene: TRBJ1-2; v_gene: TRBV3-1/TRBV3-2; d_gene: TRBD1; CDR3nt: TGTGCCAGCAGCCAAGATTCAGGGGGCTTCTATGGCTACACCTTC; CDR3aa: CASSQDSGGFYGYTF
abundance: NA; j_gene: TRBJ2-4; v_gene: TRBV10-3; d_gene: NA; CDR3nt: TGTGCCATCAGTGAGTCGATCGTTCGCGAAGCCAAAAACATTCAGTACTTC; CDR3aa: CAISESIVREAKNIQYF
abundance: NA; j_gene: TRBJ2-5; v_gene: TRBV6-2/TRBV6-3; d_gene: NA; CDR3nt: TGTGCCAGCAGTTACACGTACCGGTCCCTGGAAGAGACCCAGTACTTC; CDR3aa: CASSYTYRSLEETQYF
abundance: NA; j_gene: TRBJ1-1; v_gene: TRBV19; d_gene: TRBD1; CDR3nt: TGTGCCAGTATCGGCAGGGGGCCGAACACTGAAGCTTTCTTT; CDR3aa: CASIGRGPNTEAFF
abundance: NA; j_gene: TRBJ1-4; v_gene: TRBV5-6; d_gene: NA; CDR3nt: TGTGCCAGCAGCCGGAGGGTTGAAAAACTGTTTTTT; CDR3aa: CASSRRVEKLFF
abundance: NA; j_gene: TRBJ2-3; v_gene: TRBV4-2; d_gene: TRBD2; CDR3nt: TGTGCCAGCAGCCAAGACGGTGCGGGCGGGGGGGCCGATACGCAGTATTTT; CDR3aa: CASSQDGAGGGADTQYF
abundance: NA; j_gene: TRBJ1-4; v_gene: TRBV6-6; d_gene: TRBD1; CDR3nt: TGTGCCAGCTTAGACCGGGACAGACCTAATGAAAAACTGTTTTTT; CDR3aa: CASLDRDRPNEKLFF
abundance: NA; j_gene: TRBJ2-4; v_gene: TRBV15; d_gene: TRBD2; CDR3nt: TGTGCCACCAGCAGAGATCTAGCGGGCTTGATTCAGTACTTC; CDR3aa: CATSRDLAGLIQYF
abundance: NA; j_gene: TRBJ1-4; v_gene: TRBV6-6; d_gene: TRBD1; CDR3nt: TGTGCCAGCAGTTTAGATGGGACAGTTGATGAAAAACTGTTTTTT; CDR3aa: CASSLDGTVDEKLFF
abundance: NA; j_gene: TRBJ2-2; v_gene: TRBV5-1; d_gene: NA; CDR3nt: TGCGCCAGCAGCTCCGTCAAAATACAGGGCCGGGCCGGGGAGCTGTTTTTT; CDR3aa: CASSSVKIQGRAGELFF
abundance: NA; j_gene: TRBJ1-1; v_gene: TRBV14; d_gene: NA; CDR3nt: TGTGCCAGCAGCCAAGGAGGGGGAAGAGTTGTCGCTGAAGCTTTCTTT; CDR3aa: CASSQGGGRVVAEAFF
abundance: NA; j_gene: TRBJ1-6; v_gene: TRBV2; d_gene: TRBD1; CDR3nt: TGTGCCAGCAGTTACAGGGGGAATTCACCCCTCCACTTT; CDR3aa: CASSYRGNSPLHF
abundance: once; j_gene: TRBJ1-5; v_gene: TRBV6-2/TRBV6-3; d_gene: NA; CDR3nt: TGTGCCAGCAGTTACCCCCGGTCGAATAGCAATCAGCCCCAGCATTTT; CDR3aa: CASSYPRSNSNQPQHF
abundance: NA; j_gene: TRBJ1-4; v_gene: TRBV19; d_gene: NA; CDR3nt: TGTGCCAGTAGTATAACCAGGGAGGCAACTAATGAAAAACTGTTTTTT; CDR3aa: CASSITREATNEKLFF
abundance: NA; j_gene: TRBJ2-3; v_gene: TRBV2; d_gene: TRBD2; CDR3nt: TGTGCCAGCAGTGTACGAGCGGGGGCAGATACGCAGTATTTT; CDR3aa: CASSVRAGADTQYF
abundance: NA; j_gene: TRBJ2-7; v_gene: TRBV7-6; d_gene: TRBD1; CDR3nt: TGTGCCAGCAGCTTAGCGGGGACAGGGAATTACGAGCAGTACTTC; CDR3aa: CASSLAGTGNYEQYF
abundance: many; j_gene: TRBJ1-2; v_gene: TRBV7-9; d_gene: NA; CDR3nt: TGTGCCAGCAGCTTAACAATCTATGGCTACACCTTC; CDR3aa: CASSLTIYGYTF
abundance: NA; j_gene: TRBJ2-7; v_gene: TRBV5-4; d_gene: TRBD2; CDR3nt: TGTGCCAGCAGCCTAGAATTAGCGGGGGGCCCCAACTCCTACGAGCAGTACTTC; CDR3aa: CASSLELAGGPNSYEQYF
abundance: many; j_gene: TRBJ1-6; v_gene: TRBV6-2/TRBV6-3; d_gene: TRBD1; CDR3nt: TGTGCCAGCAGTTATCAGGCCAGGGGGTCACCCCTCCACTTT; CDR3aa: CASSYQARGSPLHF
abundance: once; j_gene: TRBJ2-3; v_gene: TRBV3-1/TRBV3-2; d_gene: NA; CDR3nt: TGTGCCAGCAGCCAAGGGGCGGGGGCAACGACAGATACGCAGTATTTT; CDR3aa: CASSQGAGATTDTQYF
abundance: NA; j_gene: TRBJ2-2; v_gene: TRBV4-3; d_gene: TRBD2; CDR3nt: TGCGCCAGCAGCCAAGAGGCGGGACTAGCGGGGGGGCCGGGCACCGGGGAGCTGTTTTTT; CDR3aa: CASSQEAGLAGGPGTGELFF
abundance: NA; j_gene: TRBJ1-1; v_gene: TRBV7-8; d_gene: NA; CDR3nt: TGTGCCAGCAGCCGAGGGCAGGGGAGCACTGAAGCTTTCTTT; CDR3aa: CASSRGQGSTEAFF
abundance: NA; j_gene: TRBJ2-7; v_gene: TRBV27; d_gene: NA; CDR3nt: TGTGCCAGCAGTTTATCGGGCAGCTCGCCCTCCTACGAGCAGTACTTC; CDR3aa: CASSLSGSSPSYEQYF
abundance: NA; j_gene: TRBJ1-6; v_gene: TRBV7-8; d_gene: NA; CDR3nt: TGTGCCAGCAGCATCGGGACACCGAATTCACCCCTCCACTTT; CDR3aa: CASSIGTPNSPLHF
abundance: NA; j_gene: TRBJ1-6; v_gene: TRBV28; d_gene: TRBD1; CDR3nt: TGTGCCAGCAGTCAATCCGGGACAGGGGGTTCACCCCTCCACTTT; CDR3aa: CASSQSGTGGSPLHF
abundance: NA; j_gene: TRBJ2-1; v_gene: TRBV11-3; d_gene: TRBD1; CDR3nt: TGTGCCAGCAGCTTTTCGGGACAGGGGAACAATGAGCAGTTCTTC; CDR3aa: CASSFSGQGNNEQFF
abundance: few; j_gene: TRBJ1-1; v_gene: TRBV15; d_gene: NA; CDR3nt: TGTGCCACCAGCAGAGCGGGGGGCATTATGAACACTGAAGCTTTCTTT; CDR3aa: CATSRAGGIMNTEAFF
abundance: NA; j_gene: TRBJ1-6; v_gene: TRBV4-2; d_gene: NA; CDR3nt: TGTGCCAGCAGCCAAGTGACAGGCTGGGAACCCCTCCACTTT; CDR3aa: CASSQVTGWEPLHF
abundance: NA; j_gene: TRBJ1-6; v_gene: TRBV9; d_gene: NA; CDR3nt: TGTGCCAGCAGCGCCGGGACTGGGAGCTCCTATAATTCACCCCTCCACTTT; CDR3aa: CASSAGTGSSYNSPLHF
abundance: NA; j_gene: TRBJ1-1; v_gene: TRBV4-1; d_gene: TRBD1; CDR3nt: TGCGCCAGCAGCCAAGGGACAGGGGCTGGTATCCTGAACACTGAAGCTTTCTTT; CDR3aa: CASSQGTGAGILNTEAFF